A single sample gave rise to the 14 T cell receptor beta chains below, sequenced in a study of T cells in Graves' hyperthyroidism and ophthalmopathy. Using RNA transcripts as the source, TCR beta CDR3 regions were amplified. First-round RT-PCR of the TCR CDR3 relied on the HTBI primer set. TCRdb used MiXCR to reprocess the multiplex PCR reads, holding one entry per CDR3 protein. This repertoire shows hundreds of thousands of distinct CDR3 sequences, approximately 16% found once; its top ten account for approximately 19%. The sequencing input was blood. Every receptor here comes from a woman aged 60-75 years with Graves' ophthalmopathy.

The DNA for the CDR3 is TGTGCCAGCAGTTACAGACTTAATGAAAAACTGTTTTTT. This gives the protein CASSYRLNEKLFF. The V and J genes are TRBV6-6 and TRBJ1-4; no reliable D call. V was clipped by 2 bases and J by 4 bases, with 5 bases between them. CDR1 is MNHNY and CDR2 is SVGAGI in the germline V gene (reference sequence). The CDR3 covers 13 residues.

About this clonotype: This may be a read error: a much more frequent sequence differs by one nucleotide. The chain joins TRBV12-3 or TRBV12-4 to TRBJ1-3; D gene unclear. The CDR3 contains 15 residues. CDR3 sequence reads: CASGLDAVSGNTIYF. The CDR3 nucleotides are TGTGCCAGCGGTTTAGACGCGGTCTCTGGAAACACCATATATTTT.

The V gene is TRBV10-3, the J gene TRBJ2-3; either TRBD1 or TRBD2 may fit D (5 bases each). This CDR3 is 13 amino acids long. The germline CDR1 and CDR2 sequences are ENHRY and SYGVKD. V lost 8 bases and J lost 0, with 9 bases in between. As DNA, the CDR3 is TGTGCCATCTCTGGGGGTAGCACAGATACGCAGTATTTT. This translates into CAISGGSTDTQYF.

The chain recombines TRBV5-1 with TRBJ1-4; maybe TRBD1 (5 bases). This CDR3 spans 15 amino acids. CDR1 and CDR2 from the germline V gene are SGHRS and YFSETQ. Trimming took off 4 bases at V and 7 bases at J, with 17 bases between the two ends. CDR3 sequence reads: CASSGAGPRGEKLFF. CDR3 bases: TGCGCCAGCAGCGGAGCCGGGCCTAGGGGTGAAAAACTGTTTTTT.

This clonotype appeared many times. CDR3 in amino acids: CATKGGQGAAYNEQFF. The CDR3 DNA reads TGTGCCACTAAGGGGGGACAGGGGGCCGCCTACAATGAGCAGTTCTTC. The rearrangement joins TRBV12-3 or TRBV12-4 to TRBJ2-1; 12 positions match TRBD1. The V segment lost 10 bases and the J segment 2 bases; nucleotides outside the gene matches: 9. CDR3 size: 16 residues.

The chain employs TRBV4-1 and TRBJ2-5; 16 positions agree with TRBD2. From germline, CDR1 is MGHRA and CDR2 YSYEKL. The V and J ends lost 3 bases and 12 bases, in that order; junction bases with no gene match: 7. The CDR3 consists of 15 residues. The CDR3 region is CASSQEPGLAGGEYF. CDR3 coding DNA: TGCGCCAGCAGCCAGGAACCGGGACTAGCGGGAGGGGAGTACTTC.

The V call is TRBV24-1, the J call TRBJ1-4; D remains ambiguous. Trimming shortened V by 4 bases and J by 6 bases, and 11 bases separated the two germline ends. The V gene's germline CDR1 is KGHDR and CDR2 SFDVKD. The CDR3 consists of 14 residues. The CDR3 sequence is CATSDSTDYEKLFF. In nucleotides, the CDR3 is TGTGCCACCAGTGACAGTACCGACTATGAAAAACTGTTTTTT.

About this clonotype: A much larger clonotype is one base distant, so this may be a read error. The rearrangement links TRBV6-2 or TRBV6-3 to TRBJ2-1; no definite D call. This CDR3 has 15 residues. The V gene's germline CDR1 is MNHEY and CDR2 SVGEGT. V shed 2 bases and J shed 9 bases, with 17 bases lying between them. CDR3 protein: CASSYPDQIGGEQFF. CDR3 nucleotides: TGTGCCAGCAGTTACCCGGACCAAATCGGCGGTGAGCAGTTCTTC.

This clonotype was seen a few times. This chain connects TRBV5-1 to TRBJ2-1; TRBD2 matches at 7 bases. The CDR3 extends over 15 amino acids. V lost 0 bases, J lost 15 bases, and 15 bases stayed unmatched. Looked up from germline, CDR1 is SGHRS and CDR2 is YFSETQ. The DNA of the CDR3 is TGCGCCAGCAGCTTGGATAGCGGGCCTCCAGTTGGCATGTTCTTC. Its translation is CASSLDSGPPVGMFF.

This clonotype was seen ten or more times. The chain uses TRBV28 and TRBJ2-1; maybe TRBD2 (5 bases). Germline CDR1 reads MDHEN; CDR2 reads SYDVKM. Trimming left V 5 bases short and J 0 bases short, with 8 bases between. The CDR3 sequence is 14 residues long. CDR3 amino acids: CASSGEPSYNEQFF. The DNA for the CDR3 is TGTGCCAGCAGTGGGGAGCCCTCCTACAATGAGCAGTTCTTC. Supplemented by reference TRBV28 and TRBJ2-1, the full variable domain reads DVKVTQSSRYLVKRTGEKVFLECVQDMDHENMFWYRQDPGLGLRLIYFSYDVKMKEKGDIPEGYSVSREKKERFSLILESASTNQTSMYLCASSGEPSYNEQFFGPGTRLTVL.

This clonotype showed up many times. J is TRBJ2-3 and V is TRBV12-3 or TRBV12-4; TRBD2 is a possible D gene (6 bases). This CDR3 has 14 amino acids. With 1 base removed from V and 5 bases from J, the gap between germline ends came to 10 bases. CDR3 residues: CASSLGGRKDTQYF. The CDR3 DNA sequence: TGTGCCAGCAGTTTAGGGGGGAGGAAAGATACGCAGTATTTT.

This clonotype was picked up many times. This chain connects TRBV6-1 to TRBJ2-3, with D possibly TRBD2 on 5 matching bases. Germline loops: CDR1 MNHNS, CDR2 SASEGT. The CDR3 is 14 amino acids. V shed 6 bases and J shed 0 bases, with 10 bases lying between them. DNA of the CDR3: TGTGCCAGCAGAAGAGCGGCTAGCACAGATACGCAGTATTTT. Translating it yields CASRRAASTDTQYF.

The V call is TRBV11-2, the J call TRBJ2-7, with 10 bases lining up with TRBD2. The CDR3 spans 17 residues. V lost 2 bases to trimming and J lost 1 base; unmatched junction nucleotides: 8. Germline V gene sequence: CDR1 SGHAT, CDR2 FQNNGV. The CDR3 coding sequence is TGTGCCAGCAGCTTACTCCTGGGGACTAGCGAGTCCTACGAGCAGTACTTC. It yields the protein CASSLLLGTSESYEQYF.

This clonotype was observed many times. The CDR3 DNA is TGTGCCAGCAGCTTACGACTAGTCTCCTACAATGAGCAGTTCTTC. Translated, it gives CASSLRLVSYNEQFF. The chain is built from TRBV7-8 and TRBJ2-1; TRBD2 might be the D (6 bases). V lost 2 bases, J lost 0 bases, and 8 bases lay in between. The CDR3 extends over 15 amino acids. Germline assignment: CDR1 SGHVS and CDR2 FQNEAQ.